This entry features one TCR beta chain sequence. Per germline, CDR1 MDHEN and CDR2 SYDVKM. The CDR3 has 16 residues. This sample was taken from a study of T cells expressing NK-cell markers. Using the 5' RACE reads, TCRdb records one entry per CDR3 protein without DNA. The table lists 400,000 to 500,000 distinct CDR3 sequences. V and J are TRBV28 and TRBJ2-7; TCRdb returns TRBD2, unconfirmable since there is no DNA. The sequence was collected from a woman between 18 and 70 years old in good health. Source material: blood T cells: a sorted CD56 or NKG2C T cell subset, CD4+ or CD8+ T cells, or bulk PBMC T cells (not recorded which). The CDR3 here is CASRTLSGRAPYEQYF.